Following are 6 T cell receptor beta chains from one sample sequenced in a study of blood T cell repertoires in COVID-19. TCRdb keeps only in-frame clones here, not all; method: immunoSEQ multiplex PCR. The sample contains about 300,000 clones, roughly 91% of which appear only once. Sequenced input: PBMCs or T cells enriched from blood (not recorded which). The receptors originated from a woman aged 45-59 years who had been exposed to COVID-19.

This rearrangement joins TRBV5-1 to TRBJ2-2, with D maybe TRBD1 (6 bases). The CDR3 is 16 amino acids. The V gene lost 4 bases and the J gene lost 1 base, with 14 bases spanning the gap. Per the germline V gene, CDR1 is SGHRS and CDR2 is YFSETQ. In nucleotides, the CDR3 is TGCGCCAGCAGCCCGCCGACAGGCCTGAACACCGGGGAGCTGTTTTTT. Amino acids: CASSPPTGLNTGELFF.

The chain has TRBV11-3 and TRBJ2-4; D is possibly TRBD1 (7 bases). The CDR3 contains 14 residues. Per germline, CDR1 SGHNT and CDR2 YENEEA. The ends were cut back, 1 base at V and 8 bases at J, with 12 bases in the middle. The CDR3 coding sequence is TGTGCCAGCAGCTTAGGACAGGGCGGGGACATTCAGTACTTC. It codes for CASSLGQGGDIQYF. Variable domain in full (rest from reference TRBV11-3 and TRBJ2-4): EAGVVQSPRYKIIEKKQPVAFWCNPISGHNTLYWYLQNLGQGPELLIRYENEEAVDDSQLPKDRFSAERLKGVDSTLKIQPAELGDSAVYLCASSLGQGGDIQYFGAGTRLSVL.

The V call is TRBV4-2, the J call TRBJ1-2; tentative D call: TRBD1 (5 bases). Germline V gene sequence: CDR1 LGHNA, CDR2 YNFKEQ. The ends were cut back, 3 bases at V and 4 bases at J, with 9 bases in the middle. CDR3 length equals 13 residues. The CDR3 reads CASSHDSTYGYTF. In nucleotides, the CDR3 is TGTGCCAGCAGCCATGACAGCACCTATGGCTACACCTTC.

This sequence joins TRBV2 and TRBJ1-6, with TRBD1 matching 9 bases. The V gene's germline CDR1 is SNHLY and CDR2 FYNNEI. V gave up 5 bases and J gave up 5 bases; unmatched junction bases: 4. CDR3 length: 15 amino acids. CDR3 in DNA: TGTGCCAGCAGTTCGGGACAGGGAAATAATTCACCCCTCCACTTT. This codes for CASSSGQGNNSPLHF.

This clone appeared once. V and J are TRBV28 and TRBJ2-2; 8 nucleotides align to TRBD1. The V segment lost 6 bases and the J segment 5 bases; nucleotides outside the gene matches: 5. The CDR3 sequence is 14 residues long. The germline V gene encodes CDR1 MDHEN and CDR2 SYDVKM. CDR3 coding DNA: TGTGCCAGCAGGACAGGGGCGAGGACCGGGGAGCTGTTTTTT. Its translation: CASRTGARTGELFF.

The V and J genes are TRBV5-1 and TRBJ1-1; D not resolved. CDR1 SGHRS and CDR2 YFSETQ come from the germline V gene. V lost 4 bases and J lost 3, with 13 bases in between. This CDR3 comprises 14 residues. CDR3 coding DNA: TGCGCCAGCAGCGCCCAGGTCTTACACACTGAAGCTTTCTTT. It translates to CASSAQVLHTEAFF.